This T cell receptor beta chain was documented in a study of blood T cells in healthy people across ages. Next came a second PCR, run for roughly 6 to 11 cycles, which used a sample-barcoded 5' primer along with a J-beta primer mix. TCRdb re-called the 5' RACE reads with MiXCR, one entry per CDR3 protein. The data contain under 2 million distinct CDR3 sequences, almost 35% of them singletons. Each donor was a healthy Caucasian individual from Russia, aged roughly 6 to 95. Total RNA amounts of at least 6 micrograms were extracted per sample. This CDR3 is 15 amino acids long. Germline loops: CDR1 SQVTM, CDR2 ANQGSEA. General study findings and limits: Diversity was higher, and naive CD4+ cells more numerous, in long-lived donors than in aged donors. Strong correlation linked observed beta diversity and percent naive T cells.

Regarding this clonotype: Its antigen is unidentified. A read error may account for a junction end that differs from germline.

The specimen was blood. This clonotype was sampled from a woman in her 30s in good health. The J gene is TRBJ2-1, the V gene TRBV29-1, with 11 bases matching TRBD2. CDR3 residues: CSVVAGTSGGNERFF. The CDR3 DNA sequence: TGCAGCGTTGTCGCCGGGACTAGCGGAGGCAATGAGCGGTTCTTC.